This T cell receptor (beta chain) is from a study of T cells in Graves' hyperthyroidism and ophthalmopathy. RNA transcripts yielded amplified TCR beta CDR3 regions. HTBI primers were employed in a first-round RT-PCR of the TCR CDR3. TCRdb processed the multiplex PCR reads anew with MiXCR; each CDR3 protein has one entry. The table lists about 130,000 distinct CDR3 sequences, approximately 20% of them singletons, with more than 60% in the top ten. Trimming took off 4 bases at V and 8 bases at J, with 8 bases between the two ends. The CDR3 extends over 11 amino acids. Uncontrolled infection, other autoimmune disease, pregnancy or lactation disqualified patients from enrolment.

The V gene is TRBV12-3 or TRBV12-4, the J gene TRBJ1-2; possible D gene TRBD1, 6 bases. This TCR came from a woman between 50 and 59 years old with Graves' hyperthyroidism that later progressed to Graves' ophthalmopathy. Sequenced material: blood. The CDR3 reads CASSSGGGYTF. For the CDR3, the DNA is TGTGCCAGCAGTTCCGGGGGCGGCTACACCTTC.